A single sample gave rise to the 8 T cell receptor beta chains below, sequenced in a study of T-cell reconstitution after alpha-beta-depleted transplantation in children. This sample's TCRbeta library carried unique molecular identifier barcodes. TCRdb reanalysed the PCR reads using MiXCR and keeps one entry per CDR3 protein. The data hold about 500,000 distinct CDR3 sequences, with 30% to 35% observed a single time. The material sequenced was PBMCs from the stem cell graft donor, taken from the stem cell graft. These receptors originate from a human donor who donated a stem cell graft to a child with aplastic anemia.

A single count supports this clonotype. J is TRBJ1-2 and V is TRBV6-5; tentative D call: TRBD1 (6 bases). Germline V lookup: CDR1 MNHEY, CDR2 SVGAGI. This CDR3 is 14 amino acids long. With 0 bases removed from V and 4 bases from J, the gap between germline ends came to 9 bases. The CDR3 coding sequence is TGTGCCAGCAGTTACTCTTTAGGGGGCTATGGCTACACCTTC. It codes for CASSYSLGGYGYTF.

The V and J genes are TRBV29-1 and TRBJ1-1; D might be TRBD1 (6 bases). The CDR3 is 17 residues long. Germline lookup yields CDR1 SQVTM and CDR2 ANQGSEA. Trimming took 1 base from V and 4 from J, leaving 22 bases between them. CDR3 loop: CSVEGGLMTGYLTEAFF. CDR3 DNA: TGCAGCGTTGAAGGGGGACTAATGACAGGATACCTCACTGAAGCTTTCTTT.

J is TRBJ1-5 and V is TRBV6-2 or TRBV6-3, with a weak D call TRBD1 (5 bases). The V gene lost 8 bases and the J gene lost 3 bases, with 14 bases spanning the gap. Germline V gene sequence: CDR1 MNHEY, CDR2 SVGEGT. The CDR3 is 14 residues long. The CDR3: CASVGPGPNQPQHF. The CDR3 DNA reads TGTGCCAGCGTGGGGCCGGGGCCCAATCAGCCCCAGCATTTT.

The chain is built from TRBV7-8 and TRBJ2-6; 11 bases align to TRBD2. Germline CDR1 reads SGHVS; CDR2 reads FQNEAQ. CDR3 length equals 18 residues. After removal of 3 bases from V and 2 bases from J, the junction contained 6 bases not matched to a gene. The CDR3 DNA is TGTGCCAGCAGCTTGTTACTAGCGGGAGTGGCTGGGGCCAACGTCCTGACTTTC. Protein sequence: CASSLLLAGVAGANVLTF.

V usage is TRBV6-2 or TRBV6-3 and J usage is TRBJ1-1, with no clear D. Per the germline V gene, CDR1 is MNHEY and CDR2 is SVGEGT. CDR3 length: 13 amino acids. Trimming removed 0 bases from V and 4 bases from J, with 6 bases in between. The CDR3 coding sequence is TGTGCCAGCAGTTACTCGAAACTCACTGAAGCTTTCTTT. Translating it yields CASSYSKLTEAFF.

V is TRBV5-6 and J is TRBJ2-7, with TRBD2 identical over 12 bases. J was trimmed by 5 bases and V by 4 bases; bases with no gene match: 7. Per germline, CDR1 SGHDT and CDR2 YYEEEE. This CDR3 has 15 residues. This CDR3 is CASSPGLAGFNEQYF. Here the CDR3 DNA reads TGTGCCAGCAGCCCCGGACTAGCGGGATTCAACGAGCAGTACTTC.

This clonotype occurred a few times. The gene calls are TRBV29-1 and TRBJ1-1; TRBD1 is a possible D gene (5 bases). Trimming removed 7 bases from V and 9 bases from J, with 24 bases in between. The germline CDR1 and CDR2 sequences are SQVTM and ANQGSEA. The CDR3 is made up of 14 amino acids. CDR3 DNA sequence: TGCAGCGCCCTATCTTCCGGACGGAGGGGACAAGCTTTCTTT. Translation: CSALSSGRRGQAFF.

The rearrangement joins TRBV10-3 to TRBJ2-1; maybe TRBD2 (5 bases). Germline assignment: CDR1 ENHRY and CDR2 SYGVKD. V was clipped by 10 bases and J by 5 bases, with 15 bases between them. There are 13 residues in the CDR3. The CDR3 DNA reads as TGTGCCACCAGCGGCCCAACCAACAATGAGCAGTTCTTC. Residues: CATSGPTNNEQFF.